Each of the 10 T cell receptor beta chains below was sequenced from the same sample in a study of persistence of HIV-infected CD4 T cells. The stimulus was an HIV-1 Gag 15-mer peptide pool, 1 ug/peptide/mL. Sorting selected CD4+ T cells upregulating both CD40 ligand and CD69. Sequencing used immunoSEQ version 4 in survey mode. Profiling relied on immunoSEQ multiplex PCR, and the TCRdb table lists in-frame clones only, not all of them. The sample yields 24,000 or so clones, around two thirds seen once. These receptors lack a known antigen. The sequencing here drew on CD4+ T cells sorted from PBMCs after approximately 20-hour stimulation, taken from a patient who received antiretroviral therapy. Receptors were obtained from an adult man with HIV who was CMV-seropositive.

Here the CDR3 DNA reads TGTGCCATCAAAGTGGGACAAATGAACACTGAAGCTTTCTTT. This translates into CAIKVGQMNTEAFF. The V gene is TRBV10-3, the J gene TRBJ1-1, with TRBD1 as a possible D gene (6 bases). The CDR3 length is 14 residues. V shed 7 bases and J shed 0 bases, with 12 bases lying between them. Germline CDR1 and CDR2: ENHRY and SYGVKD.

The chain employs TRBV6-5 and TRBJ1-1; 8 bases map to TRBD1. The CDR3 is 13 residues long. Germline V gene data show CDR1 as MNHEY and CDR2 as SVGAGI. The ends lost 9 bases at V and 2 bases at J; junction bases unmatched: 5. CDR3 bases: TGTGCCAGTTCGGGACAGGTAAACACTGAAGCTTTCTTT. Its translation: CASSGQVNTEAFF.

V usage is TRBV5-1 and J usage is TRBJ2-3; 9 nucleotides match TRBD1. Germline V gene sequence: CDR1 SGHRS, CDR2 YFSETQ. J gave up 1 base and V 2 bases, and 5 bases lay outside the gene matches. The CDR3 is 16 residues long. The CDR3 region has the DNA TGCGCCAGCAGCTTTGGGACAGGGTTCGGCACAGATACGCAGTATTTT. As protein: CASSFGTGFGTDTQYF.

The chain combines TRBV11-1 with TRBJ2-2; D gene uncertain. The CDR3 contains 13 residues. V was shortened by 1 base and J by 6 bases, with 6 bases between the two germline ends. The germline CDR1 and CDR2 sequences are SGHAT and FQDESV (reference sequence). DNA for the CDR3: TGTGCCAGCAGCTTAGTTCGGGCCGGGGAGCTGTTTTTT. This gives the protein CASSLVRAGELFF.

A single count supports this clone. J is TRBJ2-7 and V is TRBV2; possibly TRBD1 for D (6 bases). Looked up from germline, CDR1 is SNHLY and CDR2 is FYNNEI. CDR3 length: 13 amino acids. The V and J ends lost 4 bases and 2 bases respectively, with 9 bases between them. This chain's CDR3 is CASSGDKAYEQYF. In DNA, the CDR3 is TGTGCCAGCAGTGGGGACAAGGCCTACGAGCAGTACTTC. Based on the CDR3 plus reference TRBV2 and TRBJ2-7, the full variable domain is EPEVTQTPSHQVTQMGQEVILRCVPISNHLYFYWYRQILGQKVEFLVSFYNNEISEKSEIFDDQFSVERPDGSNFTLKIRSTKLEDSAMYFCASSGDKAYEQYFGPGTRLTVT.

The V call is TRBV3-1 (or the pseudogene TRBV3-2), the J call TRBJ1-1; TRBD1 matches 7 bases. The CDR3 is made up of 14 amino acids. Germline-derived CDR1 and CDR2 are LGHDT and YNNKEL (reference sequence). The junction had 5 bases not matched to a gene; V was cut back by 1 base and J by 6 bases. The chain's CDR3 is CASSQVVRGPEAFF. The DNA for the CDR3 is TGTGCCAGCAGCCAAGTAGTTAGGGGGCCTGAAGCTTTCTTT.

The chain recombines TRBV7-2 with TRBJ2-3; D is possibly TRBD1 or TRBD2 (5 bases each). CDR3 length: 15 amino acids. CDR1 is SGHTA, CDR2 FQGNSA, per germline. V was trimmed by 6 bases and J by 5 bases, leaving 18 bases between them. The DNA for the CDR3 is TGTGCCAGCAGTGGGACGGGGATGCAGGAAGATACGCAGTATTTT. Translation: CASSGTGMQEDTQYF.

The gene calls are TRBV12-3 or TRBV12-4 and TRBJ2-2; D gene unclear. The V gene lost 5 bases and the J gene lost 6 bases, with 7 bases spanning the gap. This CDR3 region has 12 residues. CDR3 sequence: CASSLFSGELFF. Written as DNA, the CDR3 is TGTGCCAGCAGTCTCTTCTCCGGGGAGCTGTTTTTT.

The rearrangement uses TRBV12-3 or TRBV12-4 and TRBJ1-1, with D perhaps TRBD1 (6 bases). The CDR3 is 11 residues long. Between the trimmed V and J ends, which lost 7 bases and 8 bases, there was a span of 11 bases. This CDR3 is CASKLRGEAFF. The CDR3 coding sequence is TGTGCCAGCAAATTGAGGGGGGAAGCTTTCTTT.

The rearrangement uses TRBV30 and TRBJ2-2, with 9 bases lining up with TRBD1. The V and J ends lost 2 bases and 0 bases, in that order; junction bases with no gene match: 1. Germline CDR1 GTSNPN, CDR2 SVGIG (reference sequence). The CDR3 runs 15 residues. The CDR3 spells CAWSRQGANTGELFF. CDR3 DNA sequence: TGTGCCTGGAGTAGACAGGGGGCGAACACCGGGGAGCTGTTTTTT.